Listed here are 27 T cell receptor beta chains from one sample, sequenced in a study of blood T cell repertoires in COVID-19. Assay used: immunoSEQ multiplex PCR; TCRdb lists only in-frame clones, some missing. The sample carries about 250,000 clones, 83% recorded once. The sequencing input was peripheral blood. The receptor set was obtained from a man aged 35-49 years with active or convalescent COVID-19.

The V gene is TRBV25-1, the J gene TRBJ2-1; 8 positions match TRBD1. This CDR3 region has 15 residues. Per germline, CDR1 MGHDK and CDR2 SYGVNS. The J segment lost 5 bases and the V segment lost 2 bases, leaving 5 bases of the junction unmatched. The CDR3 region has the DNA TGTGCCAGCAGTGAAACAGGGGGATTCCACAATGAGCAGTTCTTC. Translation: CASSETGGFHNEQFF.

The V gene is TRBV11-2, the J gene TRBJ2-1; 14 nucleotides align to TRBD2. The length of the CDR3 is 18 residues. Germline V gives CDR1 SGHAT, CDR2 FQNNGV. V lost 8 bases and J lost 2; bases outside the gene matches: 11. The DNA of the CDR3 is TGTGCCAGCGGGCCCGGGACTAGCGGGAGTGCCCCCTACAATGAGCAGTTCTTC. Translation gives CASGPGTSGSAPYNEQFF.

This rearrangement joins TRBV7-8 to TRBJ1-2, with D possibly TRBD1 on 5 matching bases. The V end lost 5 bases, the J end lost 8 bases, and 15 bases lay between the germline ends. This CDR3 is built from 13 residues. Germline V lookup: CDR1 SGHVS, CDR2 FQNEAQ. The CDR3 sequence is CASSLRGHGGYTF. The DNA for the CDR3 is TGTGCCAGCAGCCTAAGGGGCCATGGGGGCTACACCTTC.

V is TRBV5-1 and J is TRBJ2-3; 8 bases are shared with TRBD1. The CDR3 length is 16 residues. The V segment lost 3 bases and the J segment 1 base; nucleotides outside the gene matches: 7. Germline-derived CDR1 and CDR2 are SGHRS and YFSETQ. For the CDR3, the DNA is TGCGCCAGCAGCTCGACAGGACAGGGAGGCACAGATACGCAGTATTTT. Translation: CASSSTGQGGTDTQYF.

The chain has TRBV10-3 and TRBJ1-1; D is uncertain. The CDR3 sequence is 13 residues long. Trimming left V 6 bases short and J 4 bases short, with 12 bases between. CDR1 ENHRY and CDR2 SYGVKD come from the germline V gene. The CDR3, as DNA: TGTGCCATCAGCTCCCGGGTTGGCACTGAAGCTTTCTTT. It translates to CAISSRVGTEAFF.

This rearrangement joins TRBV6-1 to TRBJ1-2; 8 bases match TRBD1. The CDR3 has 16 residues. Trimming took 0 bases from V and 0 from J; bases not matched to a gene: 3. Germline-derived CDR1 and CDR2 are MNHNS and SASEGT. CDR3 nucleotides: TGTGCCAGCAGTGAAGCGCAGGGGGCCGCTAACTATGGCTACACCTTC. Translation gives CASSEAQGAANYGYTF.

This clone was recorded a few times. The V gene is TRBV6-5, the J gene TRBJ1-2; D ambiguous. The CDR3 totals 13 residues. Germline V gene data show CDR1 as MNHEY and CDR2 as SVGAGI. The ends were cut back, 2 bases at V and 2 bases at J, with 6 bases in the middle. DNA for the CDR3: TGTGCCAGCAGTTACACGGTGAACTATGGCTACACCTTC. It translates to CASSYTVNYGYTF.

This clone was detected only a few times. The V and J genes are TRBV29-1 and TRBJ2-7; D unclear. The CDR3 loop spans 16 amino acids. V lost 0 bases and J 2 bases, leaving 17 bases between the germline ends. CDR1 is SQVTM, CDR2 ANQGSEA, per germline. For the CDR3, the DNA is TGCAGCGTTGAAGATTGGGCCGGCGTGATTACCTACGAGCAGTACTTC. It translates to CSVEDWAGVITYEQYF.

This rearrangement joins TRBV7-9 to TRBJ1-2; perhaps TRBD1 as D (5 bases). The V gene lost 5 bases and the J gene lost 2 bases, with 15 bases spanning the gap. The CDR3 totals 15 residues. Germline lookup yields CDR1 SEHNR and CDR2 FQNEAQ (reference sequence). DNA of the CDR3: TGTGCCAGCAGCCTCTCGACGGGGGGGAACTATGGCTACACCTTC. It translates to CASSLSTGGNYGYTF. The full variable domain, rest sourced from reference TRBV7-9 and TRBJ1-2, is DTGVSQNPRHKITKRGQNVTFRCDPISEHNRLYWYRQTLGQGPEFLTYFQNEAQLEKSRLLSDRFSAERPKGSFSTLEIQRTEQGDSAMYLCASSLSTGGNYGYTFGSGTRLTVV.

J is TRBJ1-5 and V is TRBV5-8, with 8 positions matching TRBD1. J was trimmed by 0 bases and V by 0 bases; bases with no gene match: 2. The CDR3 totals 16 residues. The germline gives CDR1 SGHTS, CDR2 YDEGEE. The chain's CDR3 is CASSLGQGNSNQPQHF. The CDR3 coding sequence is TGTGCCAGCAGCTTGGGACAGGGGAATAGCAATCAGCCCCAGCATTTT. Full variable domain (remainder filled in from reference TRBV5-8 and TRBJ1-5): EAGVTQSPTHLIKTRGQQATLRCSPISGHTSVYWYQQALGLGLQFLLWYDEGEERNRGNFPPRFSGRQFPNYSSELNVNALELEDSALYLCASSLGQGNSNQPQHFGDGTRLSIL.

The chain combines TRBV9 with TRBJ2-2, with D hard to call. Trimming removed 0 bases at V and 4 bases at J, with 10 bases between. This CDR3 has 15 amino acids. Germline V lookup: CDR1 SGDLS, CDR2 YYNGEE. The CDR3 DNA is TGTGCCAGCAGCGTAGGGCTAGTAAGCACCGGGGAGCTGTTTTTT. Its protein product is CASSVGLVSTGELFF.

This clone was seen a few times. The V call is TRBV18, the J call TRBJ2-3; 8 bases line up with TRBD2. Per the germline V gene, CDR1 is KGHSH and CDR2 is LQKENI. The CDR3 runs 16 residues. Trimming took 3 bases from V and 0 from J; bases not matched to a gene: 5. The chain's CDR3 is CASSPPASGSTDTQYF. CDR3 in DNA: TGTGCCAGCTCACCTCCCGCTAGCGGGAGCACAGATACGCAGTATTTT.

V usage is TRBV4-2 and J usage is TRBJ2-2; maybe TRBD2 (6 bases). The CDR3 runs 14 residues. V lost 1 base and J 8 bases, leaving 11 bases between the germline ends. In germline, CDR1 is LGHNA, CDR2 YNFKEQ. The CDR3 protein is CASSQAGVLGELFF. The DNA for the CDR3 is TGTGCCAGCAGCCAAGCGGGAGTGTTGGGGGAGCTGTTTTTT.

The rearrangement links TRBV19 to TRBJ2-7; 7 bases are shared with TRBD1. Germline lookup yields CDR1 LNHDA and CDR2 SQIVND (reference sequence). The CDR3 extends over 13 amino acids. The J segment lost 6 bases and the V segment lost 6 bases, leaving 8 bases of the junction unmatched. The CDR3 DNA follows: TGTGCCAGTAGCTCCGACAGGGTAGGCGAGCAGTACTTC. Translating gives CASSSDRVGEQYF.

The J gene is TRBJ2-2, the V gene TRBV28; 7 bases map to TRBD1. The CDR3 runs 16 residues. CDR1 and CDR2 (germline): MDHEN, SYDVKM. V shed 7 bases, J shed 4 bases, and the junction held 12 bases outside the gene matches. CDR3 sequence: CASTNSGTAVTGELFF. DNA of the CDR3: TGTGCCAGCACCAACTCAGGGACAGCTGTCACCGGGGAGCTGTTTTTT.

The V and J genes are TRBV5-1 and TRBJ1-1; D remains unclear. This CDR3 has 15 residues. Germline loops: CDR1 SGHRS, CDR2 YFSETQ. V lost 0 bases and J lost 3, with 12 bases in between. The CDR3 loop reads CASSLDPGSYTEAFF. CDR3 bases: TGCGCCAGCAGCTTGGATCCGGGGTCATACACTGAAGCTTTCTTT.

The V call is TRBV7-9, the J call TRBJ1-1; D might be TRBD1 (5 bases). The V and J ends lost 5 bases and 3 bases respectively, with 16 bases between them. This CDR3 comprises 15 residues. Germline V gives CDR1 SEHNR, CDR2 FQNEAQ (reference sequence). The chain's CDR3 is CASSAGRGFDTEAFF. The CDR3 coding sequence is TGTGCCAGCAGCGCCGGTCGGGGGTTCGACACTGAAGCTTTCTTT.

This clone was detected once. This chain links TRBV6-2 or TRBV6-3 with TRBJ2-2; TRBD2 is a possible D gene (6 bases). V dropped 4 bases and J dropped 7 bases, with 10 bases sitting between them. This CDR3 has 13 amino acids. Germline-derived CDR1 and CDR2 are MNHEY and SVGEGT. The CDR3 DNA reads TGTGCCAGCAGTTCTAGCGTGATCGGGGAGCTGTTTTTT. This encodes CASSSSVIGELFF.

This clone occurred a few times. The V gene is TRBV7-9, the J gene TRBJ2-1, with TRBD2 matching over 14 bases. The ends lost 5 bases at V and 7 bases at J; junction bases unmatched: 7. This CDR3 has 16 residues. Per the germline V gene, CDR1 is SEHNR and CDR2 is FQNEAQ (reference sequence). The CDR3 nucleotides are TGTGCCAGCAGCCCGCCGGGACTAGCGGGAGTTAATGAGCAGTTCTTC. This gives the protein CASSPPGLAGVNEQFF.

This clone was seen a few times. The gene calls are TRBV28 and TRBJ1-1; 7 bases map to TRBD1. Looked up from germline, CDR1 is MDHEN and CDR2 is SYDVKM. This CDR3 comprises 13 residues. After removal of 8 bases from V and 5 bases from J, the junction contained 8 bases not matched to a gene. DNA for the CDR3: TGTGCCAGCCGACAGGGCCGCAAGACTGAAGCTTTCTTT. Protein product: CASRQGRKTEAFF. Complete variable domain (other parts from reference TRBV28 and TRBJ1-1): DVKVTQSSRYLVKRTGEKVFLECVQDMDHENMFWYRQDPGLGLRLIYFSYDVKMKEKGDIPEGYSVSREKKERFSLILESASTNQTSMYLCASRQGRKTEAFFGQGTRLTVV.

This clone was counted once. V gene TRBV28 combines with J gene TRBJ1-3, with 7 positions matching TRBD1. Germline trimming cut 9 bases from V and 4 bases from J; bases unmatched to any gene: 12. CDR1 and CDR2 from the germline V gene are MDHEN and SYDVKM. The CDR3 covers 15 residues. CDR3 coding DNA: TGTGCCAGTTCTACAGGGGCGACTGGAGGAAACACCATATATTTT. Translating it yields CASSTGATGGNTIYF.

This clone was detected many times. The chain has TRBV28 and TRBJ2-3; TRBD2 matches at 8 bases. This CDR3 is built from 15 residues. V dropped 4 bases and J dropped 8; count of bases not matched to a gene: 11. Per the germline V gene, CDR1 is MDHEN and CDR2 is SYDVKM. The CDR3 loop is CASSSPSGSVVTQYF. The CDR3, as DNA: TGTGCCAGCAGTTCCCCGAGCGGGAGCGTTGTTACGCAGTATTTT.

The rearrangement joins TRBV5-8 to TRBJ1-3; the D gene is possibly TRBD1 (6 bases). CDR3 length: 17 residues. Deletions cut 3 bases from V and 4 bases from J, with 20 bases between. Germline V lookup: CDR1 SGHTS, CDR2 YDEGEE. The CDR3 nucleotides read TGTGCCAGCAGCTACAACACAGGGTCCTGGGAAGGAAACACCATATATTTT. Protein: CASSYNTGSWEGNTIYF.

In this sample, this clone turned up once. V usage is TRBV7-9 and J usage is TRBJ2-1, with D uncertain. CDR1 and CDR2 from the germline V gene are SEHNR and FQNEAQ (reference sequence). This CDR3 is 15 amino acids long. Between the trimmed V and J ends, which lost 2 bases and 0 bases, there was a span of 8 bases. The CDR3 DNA follows: TGTGCCAGCAGCTTATTGAGGAGCTCCTACAATGAGCAGTTCTTC. Amino acids: CASSLLRSSYNEQFF.

In regard to this clone: At the DNA level, this CDR3 is encoded by other sequences in the same sample as well. The chain is built from TRBV2 and TRBJ1-1; the match to TRBD1 covers 8 bases. The V segment lost 2 bases and the J segment 4 bases; nucleotides outside the gene matches: 3. Germline V gene lookup returns CDR1 SNHLY and CDR2 FYNNEI. CDR3 length equals 14 residues. CDR3 nucleotides: TGTGCCAGCAGTGAACAGGGGGCCGGCACTGAAGCTTTCTTT. Its translation: CASSEQGAGTEAFF. Complete variable domain (other parts from reference TRBV2 and TRBJ1-1): EPEVTQTPSHQVTQMGQEVILRCVPISNHLYFYWYRQILGQKVEFLVSFYNNEISEKSEIFDDQFSVERPDGSNFTLKIRSTKLEDSAMYFCASSEQGAGTEAFFGQGTRLTVV.

The V and J genes are TRBV2 and TRBJ2-3; 7 bases agree with TRBD2. The CDR3 contains 14 residues. Trimming took 2 bases from V and 2 from J; bases not matched to a gene: 1. In germline, CDR1 is SNHLY, CDR2 FYNNEI. In nucleotides, the CDR3 is TGTGCCAGCAGTGAACGGGGGGACACAGATACGCAGTATTTT. This translates into CASSERGDTDTQYF.

This clone has only a few counts. CDR3 loop: CASSRRAGHIANTGELFF. In nucleotides, the CDR3 is TGTGCCAGCAGCCGCAGGGCAGGGCATATAGCGAACACCGGGGAGCTGTTTTTT. The V call is TRBV6-2 or TRBV6-3, the J call TRBJ2-2; D may be TRBD1 (5 bases). This CDR3 spans 18 amino acids. Germline V gives CDR1 MNHEY, CDR2 SVGEGT. Trimming cost V 6 bases and J 0 bases, with 20 bases left between them.